The 32 T cell receptor beta chains below come from one sample, sequenced in a study of human CD4 T cells and Enterobacteriaceae. All CD4+ cells other than CD45RA+CCR7+CD95- naive cells were sorted as memory, over 95% pure. Profiled with immunoSEQ multiplex PCR; TCRdb holds only in-frame clones, not every one. The table records about 26,000 clones, 70% to 90% of them present only once. The sample comprised memory CD4+ T cells from blood. Receptors originate from a human donor in good health.

The rearrangement links TRBV7-8 to TRBJ2-5; TRBD2 is a possible D gene (5 bases). The ends were cut back, 2 bases at V and 8 bases at J, with 21 bases in the middle. Germline CDR1 reads SGHVS; CDR2 reads FQNEAQ. The CDR3 runs to 16 residues. The CDR3 DNA is TGTGCCAGCAGCTTAATAACTCAAGCGGACCCTAGAACCCAGTACTTC. Translated: CASSLITQADPRTQYF.

V usage is TRBV30 and J usage is TRBJ2-7, with a tentative D call TRBD2 (5 bases). Per the germline V gene, CDR1 is GTSNPN and CDR2 is SVGIG (reference sequence). This CDR3 has 11 amino acids. The germline V and J ends were trimmed by 0 bases and 7 bases, with 7 bases remaining between them. CDR3 protein: CAWSVQREQYF. CDR3 bases: TGTGCCTGGAGTGTCCAGCGGGAGCAGTACTTC.

The chain links TRBV2 to TRBJ2-7, with 10 nucleotides matching TRBD1. Trimming cost V 7 bases and J 3 bases; bases outside gene matches: 6. The germline CDR1 and CDR2 sequences are SNHLY and FYNNEI. The CDR3 is made up of 14 amino acids. CDR3: CASKRDRGFYEQYF. CDR3 sequence (DNA): TGTGCCAGCAAACGGGACAGGGGATTCTACGAGCAGTACTTC. Using reference TRBV2 and TRBJ2-7 for the parts outside the CDR3, the full variable domain is EPEVTQTPSHQVTQMGQEVILRCVPISNHLYFYWYRQILGQKVEFLVSFYNNEISEKSEIFDDQFSVERPDGSNFTLKIRSTKLEDSAMYFCASKRDRGFYEQYFGPGTRLTVT.

The V and J genes are TRBV11-3 and TRBJ2-1; 16 nucleotides agree with TRBD2. Per germline, CDR1 SGHNT and CDR2 YENEEA. With V trimmed by 4 bases and J by 10 bases, 10 bases remained unmatched. The CDR3 totals 17 residues. DNA of the CDR3: TGTGCCAGCAGCTCAGGGACTAGCGGGGGGGCCCGTCACGAGCAGTTCTTC. Protein sequence: CASSSGTSGGARHEQFF.

This clone appeared once. The rearrangement uses TRBV5-1 and TRBJ2-7, with 9 bases aligning to TRBD2. The CDR3 is 16 residues long. The V segment lost 1 base and the J segment 6 bases; nucleotides outside the gene matches: 11. CDR1 and CDR2 from the germline V gene are SGHRS and YFSETQ. As DNA, the CDR3 is TGCGCCAGCAGCTTGTTTAACGCGGGAGGGCCGGTCGAGCAGTACTTC. This sequence encodes CASSLFNAGGPVEQYF.

V is TRBV4-1 and J is TRBJ1-5; TRBD1 aligns across 8 bases. Losses at the gene ends were 1 base for V and 9 bases for J; bases not matched to a gene: 8. Looked up from germline, CDR1 is MGHRA and CDR2 is YSYEKL. The CDR3 runs 15 residues. The CDR3 is CASSQASTGGRPQHF. CDR3 DNA: TGCGCCAGCAGCCAAGCCTCCACAGGGGGTAGGCCCCAGCATTTT.

CDR3 protein: CASSIGPQANQPQHF. The CDR3, as DNA: TGTGCCAGTAGTATAGGGCCCCAAGCAAATCAGCCCCAGCATTTT. The genes are TRBV19 and TRBJ1-5; no firm D call. The V gene lost 1 base and the J gene lost 4 bases, with 11 bases spanning the gap. This CDR3 region has 15 residues. The germline CDR1 and CDR2 sequences are LNHDA and SQIVND (reference sequence).

The gene calls are TRBV27 and TRBJ2-1; 13 bases match TRBD2. The V gene's germline CDR1 is MNHEY and CDR2 SMNVEV (reference sequence). The trim removed 5 bases at V and 8 bases at J, leaving 12 bases unmatched. This CDR3 comprises 17 residues. The CDR3 DNA reads as TGTGCCAGCAGTCCACCCCCCCGGACTAGCGGGAGTCATGAGCAGTTCTTC. Protein product: CASSPPPRTSGSHEQFF.

The chain couples TRBV15 to TRBJ2-7; 8 nucleotides align to TRBD1. Germline V gene data show CDR1 as LNHNV and CDR2 as YYDKDF (reference sequence). The CDR3 extends over 14 amino acids. Germline trimming cut 4 bases from V and 3 bases from J; bases unmatched to any gene: 5. CDR3 region: CATSTRDRYYEQYF. CDR3 coding DNA: TGTGCCACCAGCACCCGGGACAGGTACTACGAGCAGTACTTC.

This chain connects TRBV14 to TRBJ2-7; 8 positions match TRBD2. This CDR3 is 15 amino acids long. The germline gives CDR1 SGHDN, CDR2 FVKESK. Losses at the gene ends were 1 base for V and 3 bases for J; bases not matched to a gene: 5. DNA of the CDR3: TGTGCCAGCAGCCAAGGAACGGGAGGGTTCTACGAGCAGTACTTC. This codes for CASSQGTGGFYEQYF. Complete variable domain (other parts from reference TRBV14 and TRBJ2-7): EAGVTQFPSHSVIEKGQTVTLRCDPISGHDNLYWYRRVMGKEIKFLLHFVKESKQDESGMPNNRFLAERTGGTYSTLKVQPAELEDSGVYFCASSQGTGGFYEQYFGPGTRLTVT.

This clone has only one observation. The V call is TRBV2, the J call TRBJ1-5, with 8 bases that match TRBD1. Germline V gene data show CDR1 as SNHLY and CDR2 as FYNNEI. This CDR3 comprises 21 residues. V shed 1 base and J 2 bases; nucleotides not matched to a gene: 19. The CDR3, as DNA: TGTGCCAGCAGTGAAGGGCCCCGCGGGACAGGTCACCAGAGGGGCAATCAGCCCCAGCATTTT. As protein: CASSEGPRGTGHQRGNQPQHF.

The chain carries TRBV28 and TRBJ1-5; D is unclear. Trimming took off 10 bases at V and 0 bases at J, with 16 bases between the two ends. The CDR3 length is 15 residues. Germline-derived CDR1 and CDR2 are MDHEN and SYDVKM. The CDR3 DNA reads TGTGCCACCCGATGGGCATTCCCTAGCAATCAGCCCCAGCATTTT. Translated, it gives CATRWAFPSNQPQHF. Full variable domain (missing parts from reference TRBV28 and TRBJ1-5): DVKVTQSSRYLVKRTGEKVFLECVQDMDHENMFWYRQDPGLGLRLIYFSYDVKMKEKGDIPEGYSVSREKKERFSLILESASTNQTSMYLCATRWAFPSNQPQHFGDGTRLSIL.

The V gene is TRBV2, the J gene TRBJ1-5; D uncertain. The V gene's germline CDR1 is SNHLY and CDR2 FYNNEI. V was trimmed by 7 bases and J by 3 bases, leaving 10 bases between them. This CDR3 is built from 13 residues. The CDR3 spells CASIADYNQPQHF. The CDR3 nucleotides are TGTGCCAGCATAGCCGATTACAATCAGCCCCAGCATTTT.

This sequence joins TRBV2 and TRBJ1-4; 12 bases line up with TRBD1. The V and J ends lost 4 bases and 7 bases, in that order; junction bases with no gene match: 4. The CDR3 totals 15 residues. Germline V lookup: CDR1 SNHLY, CDR2 FYNNEI. CDR3 bases: TGTGCCAGCAGTGGGGGACAGGGGGCTTTTGAAAAACTGTTTTTT. Translated: CASSGGQGAFEKLFF.

This rearrangement joins TRBV11-3 to TRBJ2-5; D gene ambiguous. Per germline, CDR1 SGHNT and CDR2 YENEEA. V lost 5 bases, J lost 3 bases, and 16 bases lay in between. This CDR3 is built from 15 residues. The CDR3 nucleotides are TGTGCCAGCAGCGCCCGGGTCGCAAACAAAGAGACCCAGTACTTC. Protein product: CASSARVANKETQYF. Filled out from reference TRBV11-3 and TRBJ2-5, the complete variable domain reads EAGVVQSPRYKIIEKKQPVAFWCNPISGHNTLYWYLQNLGQGPELLIRYENEEAVDDSQLPKDRFSAERLKGVDSTLKIQPAELGDSAVYLCASSARVANKETQYFGPGTRLLVL.

This clone was counted a few times. This chain joins TRBV2 and TRBJ2-5; tentative D call: TRBD1 (6 bases). CDR1 and CDR2 from the germline V gene are SNHLY and FYNNEI. The CDR3 is 13 residues long. V was trimmed by 4 bases and J by 3 bases, leaving 9 bases between them. For the CDR3, the DNA is TGTGCCAGCAGTGGGGCAGGGGAAGAGACCCAGTACTTC. It translates to CASSGAGEETQYF.

The chain combines TRBV6-1 with TRBJ1-2, with 7 positions matching TRBD1. The ends lost 7 bases at V and 4 bases at J; junction bases unmatched: 3. Germline V gene sequence: CDR1 MNHNS, CDR2 SASEGT. This CDR3 is built from 12 residues. CDR3 sequence: CASKGDSYGYTF. The DNA for the CDR3 is TGTGCCAGCAAGGGGGACAGCTATGGCTACACCTTC.

V and J are TRBV18 and TRBJ2-1, with D possibly matching TRBD1 (5 bases). V lost 3 bases and J lost 2, with 17 bases in between. This CDR3 is 17 amino acids long. Germline V gene data show CDR1 as KGHSH and CDR2 as LQKENI. The CDR3 is CASSPAARRVTYNEQFF. The DNA for the CDR3 is TGTGCCAGCTCACCCGCGGCCCGCAGGGTCACCTACAATGAGCAGTTCTTC.

The chain joins TRBV5-6 to TRBJ2-5, with TRBD2 matching over 11 bases. CDR1 SGHDT and CDR2 YYEEEE come from the germline V gene. V lost 0 bases and J lost 7; bases outside the gene matches: 8. The CDR3 loop spans 16 amino acids. The CDR3 protein is CASSLVGTSGSGTQYF. CDR3 coding DNA: TGTGCCAGCAGCTTGGTAGGGACTAGCGGTTCTGGGACCCAGTACTTC.

This chain links TRBV10-1 with TRBJ1-2; D unresolved. The CDR3 loop spans 13 amino acids. V lost 3 bases and J 2 bases, leaving 7 bases between the germline ends. Germline V gene sequence: CDR1 WNHNN, CDR2 SYGVQD (reference sequence). Here the CDR3 reads CASSDFTNYGYTF. The CDR3 coding sequence is TGCGCCAGCAGTGATTTCACCAACTATGGCTACACCTTC.

V gene TRBV6-1 combines with J gene TRBJ2-1; 13 nucleotides line up with TRBD2. Germline CDR1 reads MNHNS; CDR2 reads SASEGT. Losses at the gene ends were 2 bases for V and 9 bases for J; bases not matched to a gene: 13. This CDR3 region has 18 residues. The CDR3 here is CASSEYGGGLAGSSEQFF. For the CDR3, the DNA is TGTGCCAGCAGTGAATATGGGGGGGGACTAGCGGGATCTAGTGAGCAGTTCTTC.

This clone was seen a single time. The rearrangement joins TRBV29-1 to TRBJ2-3; D gene unclear. V lost 6 bases and J lost 3, with 4 bases in between. Germline CDR1 is SQVTM and CDR2 is ANQGSEA. The CDR3 is 10 amino acids. The DNA of the CDR3 is TGCAGCGTACAAACAGATACGCAGTATTTT. It yields the protein CSVQTDTQYF.

This clone was found once. The rearrangement joins TRBV6-5 to TRBJ1-2, with a tentative D call TRBD1 (5 bases). The V end was cut by 6 bases, the J end by 3 bases, with 17 bases between. The CDR3 has 15 residues. CDR1 is MNHEY, CDR2 SVGAGI, per germline. The CDR3 coding sequence is TGTGCCAGCAGCGGATCTCAGGGCATAGACTATGGCTACACCTTC. Protein sequence: CASSGSQGIDYGYTF.

This chain connects TRBV5-4 to TRBJ2-1; D call uncertain. V was pared by 5 bases and J by 5 bases, with 14 bases between. The CDR3 spans 14 residues. Germline loops: CDR1 SGHNT, CDR2 YYREEE (reference sequence). Here the CDR3 reads CASRPADLDNEQFF. The CDR3 DNA sequence: TGTGCCAGCAGGCCCGCGGACCTTGACAATGAGCAGTTCTTC.

The genes are TRBV6-1 and TRBJ2-4; TRBD2 aligns across 10 bases. The V and J ends lost 2 bases and 0 bases, in that order; junction bases with no gene match: 10. Germline V gene lookup returns CDR1 MNHNS and CDR2 SASEGT. The CDR3 loop spans 19 amino acids. The CDR3 DNA is TGTGCCAGCAGTGAACGGACTAAAGCGGGGGGGGTAGCCAAAAACATTCAGTACTTC. Translated, it gives CASSERTKAGGVAKNIQYF.

The chain is built from TRBV29-1 and TRBJ2-7; 8 bases are a match to TRBD1. This CDR3 is built from 13 residues. Losses at the gene ends were 5 bases for V and 4 bases for J; bases not matched to a gene: 7. Germline V gene lookup returns CDR1 SQVTM and CDR2 ANQGSEA. CDR3 DNA: TGCAGCGTTTCGAAGACAGGGGATTACGAGCAGTACTTC. This translates into CSVSKTGDYEQYF.

This chain connects TRBV11-3 to TRBJ2-1; the match to TRBD1 covers 9 bases. V shed 6 bases and J 5 bases; nucleotides not matched to a gene: 5. The CDR3 is 14 residues long. The germline gives CDR1 SGHNT, CDR2 YENEEA. CDR3 nucleotide sequence: TGTGCCAGCAGTACAGGGGGCTCTAACAATGAGCAGTTCTTC. This translates into CASSTGGSNNEQFF.

The chain combines TRBV28 with TRBJ1-2; TRBD1 agrees at 7 bases. Unmatched junction bases numbered 1, after V lost 2 bases and J lost 1 base. There are 14 residues in the CDR3. The germline gives CDR1 MDHEN, CDR2 SYDVKM. DNA of the CDR3: TGTGCCAGCAGTTTACCAGGGGGTAACTATGGCTACACCTTC. This gives the protein CASSLPGGNYGYTF.

The rearrangement joins TRBV2 to TRBJ1-5, with a weak D call TRBD1 (6 bases). V lost 6 bases and J 2 bases, leaving 11 bases between the germline ends. The CDR3 runs to 14 residues. The germline V gene encodes CDR1 SNHLY and CDR2 FYNNEI. The CDR3 here is CASRPAGGNQPQHF. In DNA form, the CDR3 reads TGTGCCAGCAGGCCCGCAGGGGGCAATCAGCCCCAGCATTTT.

The rearrangement joins TRBV5-1 to TRBJ2-1; D gene ambiguous. Trimming removed 5 bases from V and 9 bases from J, with 12 bases in between. Germline loops: CDR1 SGHRS, CDR2 YFSETQ. The CDR3 is made up of 12 amino acids. The CDR3 protein is CASRFDTGEQFF. CDR3 in DNA: TGCGCCAGCAGATTTGACACGGGTGAGCAGTTCTTC.

The rearrangement uses TRBV25-1 and TRBJ1-3; possible D gene TRBD1, 5 bases. V lost 1 base to trimming and J lost 1 base, with 8 bases between them. The germline gives CDR1 MGHDK, CDR2 SYGVNS. The CDR3 length is 15 residues. For the CDR3, the DNA is TGTGCCAGCAGTGAATCAGGGTATTCTGGAAACACCATATATTTT. It is translated as CASSESGYSGNTIYF.

Remarks on this clone: A junction boundary mismatches the germline segment, possibly from a read error. The V gene is TRBV5-1, the J gene TRBJ1-5, with no clear D. Germline CDR1 is SGHRS and CDR2 is YFSETQ. This CDR3 has 14 residues. The CDR3 DNA follows: TGCGCCAGCAGGTTGGACCATAGCAATCAGCCCCAGCATTTT. As protein: CASRLDHSNQPQHF.